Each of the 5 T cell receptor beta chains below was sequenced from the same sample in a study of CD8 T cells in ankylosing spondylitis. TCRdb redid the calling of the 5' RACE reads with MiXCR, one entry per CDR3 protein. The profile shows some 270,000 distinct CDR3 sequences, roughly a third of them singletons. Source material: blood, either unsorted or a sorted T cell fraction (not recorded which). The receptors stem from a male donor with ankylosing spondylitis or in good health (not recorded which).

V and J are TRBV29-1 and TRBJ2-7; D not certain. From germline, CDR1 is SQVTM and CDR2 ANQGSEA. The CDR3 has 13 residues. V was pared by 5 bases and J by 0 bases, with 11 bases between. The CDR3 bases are TGCAGCGTTTCGCGCAGTTACTCCTACGAGCAGTACTTC. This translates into CSVSRSYSYEQYF.

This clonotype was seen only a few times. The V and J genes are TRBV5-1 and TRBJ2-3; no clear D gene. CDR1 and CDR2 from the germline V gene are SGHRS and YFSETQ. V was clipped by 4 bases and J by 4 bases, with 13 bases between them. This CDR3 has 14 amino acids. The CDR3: CASSLATTSDTQYF. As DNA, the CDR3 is TGCGCCAGCAGCCTCGCCACAACGTCAGATACGCAGTATTTT.

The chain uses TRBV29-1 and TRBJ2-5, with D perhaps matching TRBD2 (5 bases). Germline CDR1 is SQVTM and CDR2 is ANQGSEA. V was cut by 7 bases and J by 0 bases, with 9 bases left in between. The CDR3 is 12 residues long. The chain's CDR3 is CSGFGNQETQYF. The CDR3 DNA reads TGCAGCGGGTTCGGGAACCAAGAGACCCAGTACTTC.

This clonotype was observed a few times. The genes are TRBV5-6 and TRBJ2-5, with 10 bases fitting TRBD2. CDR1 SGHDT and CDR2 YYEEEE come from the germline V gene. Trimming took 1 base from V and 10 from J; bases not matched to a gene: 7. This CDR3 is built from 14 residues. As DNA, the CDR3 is TGTGCCAGCAGCTTGCCGCTAGCGGGGGCCAGCCAGTACTTC. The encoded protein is CASSLPLAGASQYF. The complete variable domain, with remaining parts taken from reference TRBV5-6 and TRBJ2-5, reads DAGVTQSPTHLIKTRGQQVTLRCSPKSGHDTVSWYQQALGQGPQFIFQYYEEEERQRGNFPDRFSGHQFPNYSSELNVNALLLGDSALYLCASSLPLAGASQYFGPGTRLLVL.

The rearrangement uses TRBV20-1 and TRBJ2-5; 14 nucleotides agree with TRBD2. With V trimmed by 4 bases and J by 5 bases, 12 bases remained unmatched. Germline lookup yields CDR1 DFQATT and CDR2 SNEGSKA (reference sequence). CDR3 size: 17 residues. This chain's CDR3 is CSAKGGLAGEFGETQYF. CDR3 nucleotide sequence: TGCAGTGCTAAGGGGGGACTAGCGGGGGAGTTTGGGGAGACCCAGTACTTC.